Listed below are T cell receptor beta chains from one sample, sequenced in a study of Graves' ophthalmopathy and Graves' hyperthyroidism. MiXCR was run by TCRdb on the multiplex PCR reads, yielding one entry per CDR3 protein. The sample has approximately 700,000 distinct CDR3 sequences; 35% to 50% are singletons. Input material: peripheral blood. These receptors were taken from an adult man with Graves' ophthalmopathy. Both conserved end residues are part of each CDR3. A D gene is named only where the DNA matches it firmly. Size is omitted from some rows. Given values are once, few, many or a class for expanded clones.

V: TRBV29-1
J: TRBJ1-1
size: -
D: TRBD1
CDR3: CSARDRENTEAFF
DNA: TGCAGCGCCCGAGACAGGGAGAACACTGAAGCTTTCTTT

V: TRBV12-3/TRBV12-4
J: TRBJ1-1
size: once
D: -
CDR3: CASTLEQVTNTEAFF
DNA: TGTGCCAGCACCCTAGAACAGGTTACTAACACTGAAGCTTTCTTT

V: TRBV25-1
J: TRBJ2-2
size: -
D: -
CDR3: CASSPLTDTGELFF
DNA: TGTGCCAGCAGCCCTCTGACGGATACCGGGGAGCTGTTTTTT

V: TRBV19
J: TRBJ1-5
size: -
D: -
CDR3: CASSIRGTRSNQPQHF
DNA: TGTGCCAGTAGTATACGAGGGACTCGAAGCAATCAGCCCCAGCATTTT

V: TRBV19
J: TRBJ2-2
size: few
D: -
CDR3: CATLRSGSVNGELFF
DNA: TGTGCCACCCTCCGGAGTGGATCGGTGAACGGGGAGCTGTTTTTT

V: TRBV7-9
J: TRBJ2-6
size: many
D: -
CDR3: CASSLGSGANVLTF
DNA: TGTGCCAGCAGCTTAGGCTCTGGGGCCAACGTCCTGACTTTC

V: TRBV5-6
J: TRBJ1-2
size: -
D: TRBD1
CDR3: CASRQGFKGYTF
DNA: TGTGCCAGTCGACAGGGTTTTAAGGGCTACACCTTC

V: TRBV7-9
J: TRBJ2-2
size: -
D: TRBD1
CDR3: CASSLVGTVGTGELFF
DNA: TGTGCCAGCAGCTTGGTTGGGACAGTGGGTACCGGGGAGCTGTTTTTT

V: TRBV12-3/TRBV12-4
J: TRBJ2-6
size: many
D: -
CDR3: CASRSDSGANVLTF
DNA: TGTGCCAGCAGATCTGACTCTGGGGCCAACGTCCTGACTTTC

V: TRBV4-2
J: TRBJ1-1
size: many
D: -
CDR3: CASSQESVTEAFF
DNA: TGTGCCAGCAGCCAAGAGTCGGTCACTGAAGCTTTCTTT

V: TRBV7-9
J: TRBJ1-3
size: -
D: -
CDR3: CASSLIAGDF
DNA: TGTGCCAGCAGCTTAATAGCCGGGGATTTT

V: TRBV15
J: TRBJ2-5
size: -
D: -
CDR3: CATGPAETQYF
DNA: TGTGCCACCGGGCCTGCAGAGACCCAGTACTTC

V: TRBV6-6
J: TRBJ1-5
size: few
D: TRBD1
CDR3: CASSDLDRRPHFF
DNA: TGTGCCAGCAGTGACCTGGACAGGAGGCCCCATTTTTTT

V: TRBV11-1
J: TRBJ2-2
size: -
D: TRBD1
CDR3: CASSVGQENTGELFF
DNA: TGTGCCAGCAGCGTGGGACAGGAAAACACCGGGGAGCTGTTTTTT